The 16 T cell receptor beta chains listed next were all sequenced from one sample in a study of T cell repertoires in cytomegalovirus infection (dated by TCRdb to about 2019). The data were produced on an Illumina HiSeq 1500. The raw public data were reprocessed by TCRdb itself: fastp quality trimming at Q25, MiXCR clonotype calling, in-frame beta chains only. CDR3 protein duplicates are merged, each entry listing the most common genes and DNA. This sample comprises about 530,000 distinct CDR3 sequences, about 25% of them detected only once. The leading ten clones occupy around 13% of the sample. Sequenced material: PBMCs. The receptor source for this set is a human donor in good health (CMV status not recorded). Some clones in this sample may be carry-over from other donors' samples.

J is TRBJ2-5 and V is TRBV12-3 or TRBV12-4; D possibly corresponds to TRBD1 (5 bases). Trimming took off 3 bases at V and 6 bases at J, with 14 bases between the two ends. The CDR3 runs 14 residues. DNA of the CDR3: TGTGCCAGCAGTTTGGGGCAGGGTCTCAAGACCCAGTACTTC. Translating it yields CASSLGQGLKTQYF.

V usage is TRBV24-1 and J usage is TRBJ2-1; maybe TRBD1 (7 bases). The ends were cut back, 1 base at V and 6 bases at J, with 12 bases in the middle. The V gene's germline CDR1 is KGHDR and CDR2 SFDVKD. The CDR3 sequence is 15 residues long. The CDR3 nucleotides read TGTGCCACCAGTGATTTTGTGCAGGGGGGCAATGAGCAGTTCTTC. It yields the protein CATSDFVQGGNEQFF.

The chain joins TRBV7-9 to TRBJ1-1, with a possible D match to TRBD1 (5 bases). Between the trimmed V and J ends, which lost 3 bases and 0 bases, there was a span of 14 bases. CDR3 length: 16 amino acids. The germline V gene has CDR1 SEHNR and CDR2 FQNEAQ (reference sequence). CDR3 amino acids: CASSFTSSGLNTEAFF. CDR3 in DNA: TGTGCCAGCAGCTTTACCTCCTCAGGGTTGAACACTGAAGCTTTCTTT.

The rearrangement joins TRBV6-1 to TRBJ2-7; D not resolved. CDR1 and CDR2 (germline): MNHNS, SASEGT. V dropped 8 bases and J dropped 0 bases, with 11 bases sitting between them. The CDR3 runs 13 residues. The CDR3 reads CASVTGNSYEQYF. The CDR3, as DNA: TGTGCCAGCGTAACGGGCAACTCCTACGAGCAGTACTTC.

This clonotype was counted a few times. This chain uses TRBV6-1 with TRBJ1-1, with 12 nucleotides matching TRBD1. The germline CDR1 and CDR2 sequences are MNHNS and SASEGT. This CDR3 is built from 17 residues. V shed 5 bases, J shed 0 bases, and the junction held 7 bases outside the gene matches. The CDR3 DNA reads TGTGCCAGCAGTTTCTGGGACAGGGGGCCGGTGAACACTGAAGCTTTCTTT. It translates to CASSFWDRGPVNTEAFF.

V is TRBV9 and J is TRBJ2-1; D is undetermined. Germline V CDR1 and CDR2: SGDLS, YYNGEE. V dropped 0 bases and J dropped 0 bases, with 7 bases sitting between them. This CDR3 spans 15 amino acids. CDR3 in DNA: TGTGCCAGCAGCGTAGGTGTTCCCTCCTACAATGAGCAGTTCTTC. This translates into CASSVGVPSYNEQFF. The whole variable domain, remainder taken from reference TRBV9 and TRBJ2-1, is DSGVTQTPKHLITATGQRVTLRCSPRSGDLSVYWYQQSLDQGLQFLIQYYNGEERAKGNILERFSAQQFPDLHSELNLSSLELGDSALYFCASSVGVPSYNEQFFGPGTRLTVL.

In this sample, this clonotype turned up many times. The gene calls are TRBV7-6 and TRBJ2-5; no clear D gene. Trimming shortened V by 5 bases and J by 1 base, and 14 bases separated the two germline ends. Germline loops: CDR1 SGHVS, CDR2 FNYEAQ. The CDR3 runs to 15 residues. CDR3: CASSDRGWAQETQYF. Written as DNA, the CDR3 is TGTGCCAGCAGCGATCGTGGCTGGGCCCAAGAGACCCAGTACTTC.

This clonotype was recorded many times. This chain links TRBV7-8 with TRBJ2-1, with TRBD2 matching over 8 bases. The germline V gene has CDR1 SGHVS and CDR2 FQNEAQ. Trimming removed 2 bases from V and 3 bases from J; junction bases left unmatched: 6. The CDR3 is 16 residues long. This CDR3 reads CASSLRGGPHYNEQFF. CDR3 sequence (DNA): TGTGCCAGCAGCTTACGGGGGGGACCCCACTACAATGAGCAGTTCTTC.

This sequence joins TRBV5-6 and TRBJ2-7, with D perhaps TRBD1 (6 bases). Germline V gives CDR1 SGHDT, CDR2 YYEEEE. The length of the CDR3 is 11 residues. The germline V and J ends were trimmed by 1 base and 7 bases, with 6 bases remaining between them. Written as DNA, the CDR3 is TGTGCCAGCAGCTTGCAGGGGGAGCAGTACGTC. The encoded protein is CASSLQGEQYV.

The table lists this clonotype with a few counts. The chain combines TRBV6-2 or TRBV6-3 with TRBJ1-6; D gene ambiguous. CDR1 and CDR2 from the germline V gene are MNHEY and SVGEGT. Deletions cut 7 bases from V and 5 bases from J, with 12 bases between. The CDR3 runs to 14 residues. The CDR3 DNA reads as TGTGCCAGCACGTCGGAAACTAATAATTCACCCCTCCACTTT. Residues: CASTSETNNSPLHF.

The genes are TRBV19 and TRBJ2-2; the match to TRBD2 covers 12 bases. CDR3 length: 18 amino acids. The V segment lost 6 bases and the J segment 4 bases; nucleotides outside the gene matches: 12. Germline CDR1 LNHDA, CDR2 SQIVND (reference sequence). Written as DNA, the CDR3 is TGTGCCAGTAGCCGAAGACTAGCGGGAGAGGAGAGCACCGGGGAGCTGTTTTTT. Amino acid sequence: CASSRRLAGEESTGELFF.

This clonotype was seen a handful of times. This sequence joins TRBV27 and TRBJ2-3, with 9 bases identical to TRBD1. The CDR3 covers 15 residues. CDR1 and CDR2 (germline): MNHEY, SMNVEV (reference sequence). The V and J ends lost 6 bases and 3 bases, in that order; junction bases with no gene match: 7. CDR3: CASRDGQGRTDTQYF. The DNA of the CDR3 is TGTGCCAGCAGGGACGGACAGGGGCGAACAGATACGCAGTATTTT.

This clonotype was counted only a few times. This sequence joins TRBV19 and TRBJ1-1; D is unclear. In germline, CDR1 is LNHDA, CDR2 SQIVND (reference sequence). The CDR3 is 13 amino acids. The V gene lost 11 bases and the J gene lost 0 bases, with 13 bases spanning the gap. CDR3 in DNA: TGTGCCTCCCTCGGGCAGATGAACACTGAAGCTTTCTTT. Residues: CASLGQMNTEAFF.

This clonotype was seen a handful of times. V and J are TRBV7-8 and TRBJ2-7; TRBD1 is a possible D gene (7 bases). The V end was cut by 5 bases, the J end by 4 bases, with 12 bases between. Germline V CDR1 and CDR2: SGHVS, FQNEAQ. CDR3 length: 13 residues. The CDR3: CASSNPGGYEQYF. The CDR3 DNA is TGTGCCAGCAGCAACCCAGGGGGGTACGAGCAGTACTTC.

This clonotype was seen at least ten times. The chain uses TRBV7-2 and TRBJ1-1; a possible D gene is TRBD1 (5 bases). Germline CDR1 reads SGHTA; CDR2 reads FQGNSA. The CDR3 sequence is 15 residues long. Trimming took off 2 bases at V and 1 base at J, with 11 bases between the two ends. The CDR3 coding sequence is TGTGCCAGCAGCTTATGGGACGGACCGAACACTGAAGCTTTCTTT. Translation: CASSLWDGPNTEAFF.

This chain joins TRBV29-1 and TRBJ1-1; 10 bases map to TRBD1. The CDR3 spans 13 residues. With V trimmed by 6 bases and J by 7 bases, 8 bases remained unmatched. CDR1 and CDR2 from the germline V gene are SQVTM and ANQGSEA. CDR3 amino acids: CSVGDRGRGEAFF. The CDR3 nucleotides are TGCAGCGTGGGAGACAGGGGGCGCGGTGAAGCTTTCTTT.